Following are 24 T cell receptor beta chains from one sample sequenced in a study of radiation and T cells in renal cell carcinoma. Time point of the sample: blood 4 weeks post-SBRT, at nephrectomy. The treatment was: 15 Gy SBRT to primary tumor, nephrectomy 4 weeks later. Using immunoSEQ multiplex PCR, the repertoire was profiled, and TCRdb retains in-frame clones only, with some absent. The sample has fewer than 85,000 clones, 89% seen once; the top ten hold 5% to 7.5%. This specimen was blood, taken from a patient whose treatment included radiotherapy and nephrectomy. The receptors were gathered from a woman in her 70s with renal cell carcinoma.

This chain uses TRBV18 with TRBJ1-2; weak D call: TRBD1 (6 bases). The CDR3 is 14 amino acids. Trimming took 6 bases from V and 3 from J, leaving 14 bases between them. Germline V gene data show CDR1 as KGHSH and CDR2 as LQKENI. The chain's CDR3 is CASSLRQVDYGYTF. The CDR3 DNA reads as TGTGCCAGCTCCCTTAGACAGGTGGACTATGGCTACACCTTC.

This clone was detected a few times. The chain couples TRBV7-2 to TRBJ1-1; a possible D gene is TRBD1 (5 bases). This CDR3 contains 15 residues. Trimming took 4 bases from V and 1 from J, leaving 13 bases between them. Looked up from germline, CDR1 is SGHTA and CDR2 is FQGNSA. The CDR3, as DNA: TGTGCCAGCAGCTCAGCCCAGGGAAAGAACACTGAAGCTTTCTTT. Its protein product is CASSSAQGKNTEAFF.

The rearrangement uses TRBV6-4 and TRBJ1-6; the match to TRBD1 covers 10 bases. Germline V gene data show CDR1 as MRHNA and CDR2 as SNTAGT. This CDR3 has 13 residues. V gave up 11 bases and J gave up 9 bases; unmatched junction bases: 7. The CDR3 reads CAYGGTGVSPLHF. The CDR3 DNA sequence: TGTGCCTACGGGGGGACAGGGGTTTCACCCCTCCACTTT.

V usage is TRBV5-6 and J usage is TRBJ1-3; no clear D. This CDR3 is built from 16 residues. V was pared by 4 bases and J by 0 bases, with 14 bases between. Germline V gene lookup returns CDR1 SGHDT and CDR2 YYEEEE. The CDR3 region has the DNA TGTGCCAGCAGCGTCCCCCAGCATCTCTCTGGAAACACCATATATTTT. This encodes CASSVPQHLSGNTIYF.

This chain joins TRBV9 and TRBJ1-1; perhaps TRBD1 as D (5 bases). Deletions cut 3 bases from V and 2 bases from J, with 8 bases between. The length of the CDR3 is 13 residues. Germline loops: CDR1 SGDLS, CDR2 YYNGEE. The CDR3 region is CASSEGSNTEAFF. The CDR3 DNA sequence: TGTGCCAGCAGCGAGGGGAGTAACACTGAAGCTTTCTTT.

This rearrangement joins TRBV6-6 to TRBJ1-1; D is unresolved. Trimming cost V 6 bases and J 5 bases, with 10 bases left between them. This CDR3 is 12 amino acids long. CDR1 MNHNY and CDR2 SVGAGI come from the germline V gene (reference sequence). In DNA form, the CDR3 reads TGTGCCAGCAGCTTAAGGGAAACTGAAGCTTTCTTT. Translating it yields CASSLRETEAFF.

CDR3 protein: CAISELSGTGVNGYTF. The CDR3 nucleotides are TGTGCCATCAGTGAGTTAAGCGGGACAGGGGTGAATGGCTACACCTTC. This chain uses TRBV10-3 with TRBJ1-2, with 10 bases identical to TRBD1. Germline CDR1 ENHRY, CDR2 SYGVKD. The CDR3 sequence is 16 residues long. J lost 6 bases, V lost 1 base, and 8 bases had no gene match.

The chain carries TRBV7-8 and TRBJ2-1, with TRBD2 identical over 10 bases. The J segment lost 8 bases and the V segment lost 4 bases, leaving 11 bases of the junction unmatched. This CDR3 region has 16 residues. CDR1 and CDR2 from the germline V gene are SGHVS and FQNEAQ. CDR3 region: CASSSNGASGGDEQFF. CDR3 bases: TGTGCCAGCAGCTCCAACGGGGCTAGCGGGGGCGATGAGCAGTTCTTC.

The chain is built from TRBV7-3 and TRBJ2-1, with D possibly TRBD1 on 5 matching bases. CDR1 is SGHTA, CDR2 FQGTGA, per germline. Trimming stripped 1 base from V and 8 bases from J, with 9 bases between. The CDR3 has 13 amino acids. CDR3 nucleotides: TGTGCCAGCAGCTTAATTAGGGGCGATGAGCAGTTCTTC. Translating gives CASSLIRGDEQFF.

The chain joins TRBV5-4 to TRBJ2-7, with D possibly matching TRBD1 (6 bases). Trimming pared 0 bases from V and 3 bases from J, leaving 13 bases between. Per the germline V gene, CDR1 is SGHNT and CDR2 is YYREEE (reference sequence). The CDR3 has 15 residues. The CDR3 nucleotides read TGTGCCAGCAGCTTGGTACAGGGAGCCGGCTACGAGCAGTACTTC. This sequence encodes CASSLVQGAGYEQYF.

The sample holds a few counts of this clone. V gene TRBV7-3 combines with J gene TRBJ1-1; D is unresolved. V lost 3 bases and J lost 4, with 15 bases in between. From germline, CDR1 is SGHTA and CDR2 FQGTGA. The CDR3 spans 15 residues. The CDR3 DNA follows: TGTGCCAGCAGCTTGACGGGATCCTGGGTCACTGAAGCTTTCTTT. It translates to CASSLTGSWVTEAFF.

The chain uses TRBV5-1 and TRBJ2-1, with D perhaps matching TRBD1 (6 bases). Germline V gene lookup returns CDR1 SGHRS and CDR2 YFSETQ. Trimming took off 2 bases at V and 0 bases at J, with 9 bases between the two ends. The CDR3 contains 15 residues. The CDR3 DNA follows: TGCGCCAGCAGCTTTGAAGGGGGCTCCTACAATGAGCAGTTCTTC. Protein: CASSFEGGSYNEQFF.

V is TRBV5-5 and J is TRBJ2-7; 11 bases align to TRBD1. Germline CDR1 and CDR2: SGHKS and YYEKEE (reference sequence). The CDR3 is 14 amino acids. V lost 4 bases to trimming and J lost 7 bases; unmatched junction nucleotides: 7. The CDR3 bases are TGTGCCAGCAGCCCTGGACAGGGGGCGCGGGAGCAGTACTTC. Its protein product is CASSPGQGAREQYF.

The chain joins TRBV4-2 to TRBJ1-3; tentatively, D is TRBD1 (5 bases). CDR1 and CDR2 from the germline V gene are LGHNA and YNFKEQ. Deletions cut 0 bases from V and 0 bases from J, with 12 bases between. The CDR3 consists of 17 residues. DNA of the CDR3: TGTGCCAGCAGCCAAGATATTGGGGGGAGCTCTGGAAACACCATATATTTT. The encoded protein is CASSQDIGGSSGNTIYF.

V usage is TRBV29-1 and J usage is TRBJ2-5; no reliable D call. Trimming stripped 2 bases from V and 4 bases from J, with 8 bases between. This CDR3 is 12 amino acids long. Germline V gene sequence: CDR1 SQVTM, CDR2 ANQGSEA. The CDR3 protein is CSVERKGETQYF. CDR3 nucleotides: TGCAGCGTTGAAAGAAAGGGAGAGACCCAGTACTTC.

The rearrangement links TRBV10-3 to TRBJ2-7; perhaps D is TRBD1 or TRBD2 (5 bases each). This CDR3 contains 12 residues. V lost 6 bases, J lost 3 bases, and 9 bases lay in between. CDR1 and CDR2 from the germline V gene are ENHRY and SYGVKD. The CDR3 DNA is TGTGCCATCAGCCGGGACGTCTACGAGCAGTACTTC. Amino acids: CAISRDVYEQYF.

This rearrangement joins TRBV2 to TRBJ2-7; 8 bases are a match to TRBD1. The CDR3 totals 13 residues. The V gene end was trimmed by 7 bases and the J gene end by 5 bases; junction bases not matched to a gene: 7. Per the germline V gene, CDR1 is SNHLY and CDR2 is FYNNEI. CDR3 nucleotides: TGTGCCAGCACACAGGACAGGGTTGACGAGCAGTACTTC. It codes for CASTQDRVDEQYF.

This chain connects TRBV19 to TRBJ1-5; a weak D match, TRBD1 (5 bases). V lost 3 bases and J 6 bases, leaving 15 bases between the germline ends. This CDR3 is built from 15 residues. Germline CDR1 and CDR2: LNHDA and SQIVND (reference sequence). In nucleotides, the CDR3 is TGTGCCAGTAGTATCCCGGGGCAGCCCTCTCAGCCCCAGCATTTT. Amino acid sequence: CASSIPGQPSQPQHF.

J is TRBJ1-1 and V is TRBV11-3, with D possibly TRBD1 on 6 matching bases. The germline V gene has CDR1 SGHNT and CDR2 YENEEA. There are 15 residues in the CDR3. Trimming pared 5 bases from V and 1 base from J, leaving 14 bases between. CDR3 sequence: CASSPFRTANTEAFF. The CDR3 bases are TGTGCCAGCAGCCCCTTCCGGACAGCGAACACTGAAGCTTTCTTT.

The V gene is TRBV5-1, the J gene TRBJ2-3; 9 positions agree with TRBD2. Germline V gene sequence: CDR1 SGHRS, CDR2 YFSETQ. This CDR3 comprises 16 residues. Losses at the gene ends were 4 bases for V and 4 bases for J; bases not matched to a gene: 10. The DNA of the CDR3 is TGCGCCAGCAGCGAATCGAGCGGGGGGAGGGCAGATACGCAGTATTTT. This translates into CASSESSGGRADTQYF.

The CDR3 region is CASSLAQGTEAFF. CDR3 DNA sequence: TGTGCCAGCAGCTTAGCGCAGGGTACTGAAGCTTTCTTT. This chain joins TRBV7-2 and TRBJ1-1; maybe TRBD1 (5 bases). V lost 0 bases, J lost 5 bases, and 7 bases lay in between. CDR1 is SGHTA and CDR2 is FQGNSA in the germline V gene. CDR3 length: 13 residues.

The chain combines TRBV6-5 with TRBJ1-2; 9 nucleotides align to TRBD1. J lost 8 bases, V lost 6 bases, and 4 bases had no gene match. Germline V gives CDR1 MNHEY, CDR2 SVGAGI. This CDR3 has 12 residues. The CDR3 sequence: CASRATGGGYTF. CDR3 sequence (DNA): TGTGCCAGCAGAGCAACAGGGGGCGGCTACACCTTC.

The chain employs TRBV11-2 and TRBJ2-3; 9 bases align to TRBD2. Germline V gives CDR1 SGHAT, CDR2 FQNNGV. Trimming took 5 bases from V and 8 from J; bases not matched to a gene: 2. This CDR3 is built from 12 residues. CDR3 sequence: CASSRAGGTQYF. In DNA, the CDR3 is TGTGCCAGCAGCCGAGCGGGGGGTACGCAGTATTTT.

V gene TRBV20-1 combines with J gene TRBJ1-5, with TRBD1 identical over 8 bases. Germline lookup yields CDR1 DFQATT and CDR2 SNEGSKA (reference sequence). The J segment lost 11 bases and the V segment lost 5 bases, leaving 5 bases of the junction unmatched. This CDR3 is 11 amino acids long. DNA of the CDR3: TGCAGTGCTGACAGGGGTACAGCCCAGCATTTT. It is translated as CSADRGTAQHF.